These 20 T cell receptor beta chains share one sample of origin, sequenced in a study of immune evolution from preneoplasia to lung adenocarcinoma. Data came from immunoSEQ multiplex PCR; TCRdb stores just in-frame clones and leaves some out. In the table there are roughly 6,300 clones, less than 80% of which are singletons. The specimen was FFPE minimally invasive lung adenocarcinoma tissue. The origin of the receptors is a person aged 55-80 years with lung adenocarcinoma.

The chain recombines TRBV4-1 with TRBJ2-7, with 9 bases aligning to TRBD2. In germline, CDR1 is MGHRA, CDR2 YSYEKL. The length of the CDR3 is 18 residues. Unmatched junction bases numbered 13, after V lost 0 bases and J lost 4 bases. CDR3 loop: CASSQDLGGRGRFYEQYF. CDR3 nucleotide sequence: TGCGCCAGCAGCCAAGATCTCGGCGGGAGGGGTCGGTTTTACGAGCAGTACTTC.

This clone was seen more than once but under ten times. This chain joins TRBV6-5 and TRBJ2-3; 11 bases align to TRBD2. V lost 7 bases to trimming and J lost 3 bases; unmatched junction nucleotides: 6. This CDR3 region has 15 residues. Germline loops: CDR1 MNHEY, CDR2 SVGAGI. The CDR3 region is CASNPTSGTTDTQYF. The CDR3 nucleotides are TGTGCCAGCAATCCGACTAGCGGGACAACAGATACGCAGTATTTT.

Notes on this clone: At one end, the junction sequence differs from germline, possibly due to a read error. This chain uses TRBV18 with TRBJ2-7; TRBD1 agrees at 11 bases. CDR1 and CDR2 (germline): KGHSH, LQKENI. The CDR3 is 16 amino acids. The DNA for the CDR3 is TGTGCTAGCTCGGACAGGGGGCTTATTGGGATCGACGAGCAGTACTTC. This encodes CASSDRGLIGIDEQYF.

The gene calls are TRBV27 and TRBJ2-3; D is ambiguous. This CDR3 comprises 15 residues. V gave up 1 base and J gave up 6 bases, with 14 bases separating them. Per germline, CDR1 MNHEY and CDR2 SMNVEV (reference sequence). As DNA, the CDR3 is TGTGCCAGCAGTTTATTTGGGCTAGTTGGGGATACGCAGTATTTT. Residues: CASSLFGLVGDTQYF.

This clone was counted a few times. The CDR3 protein is CASSPPGADEQYF. Here the CDR3 DNA reads TGTGCCAGCTCACCACCGGGGGCAGACGAGCAGTACTTC. The chain employs TRBV18 and TRBJ2-7, with D perhaps matching TRBD1 (6 bases). From germline, CDR1 is KGHSH and CDR2 LQKENI. The CDR3 is 13 residues long. V lost 0 bases to trimming and J lost 5 bases, with 8 bases between them.

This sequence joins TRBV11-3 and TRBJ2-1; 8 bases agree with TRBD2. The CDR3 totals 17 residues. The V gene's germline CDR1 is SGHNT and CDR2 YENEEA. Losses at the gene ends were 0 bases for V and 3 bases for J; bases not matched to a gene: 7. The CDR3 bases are TGTGCCAGCAGCTTAGATCTGAGACTAGCGTTCTACAATGAGCAGTTCTTC. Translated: CASSLDLRLAFYNEQFF. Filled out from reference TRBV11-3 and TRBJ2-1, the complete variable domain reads EAGVVQSPRYKIIEKKQPVAFWCNPISGHNTLYWYLQNLGQGPELLIRYENEEAVDDSQLPKDRFSAERLKGVDSTLKIQPAELGDSAVYLCASSLDLRLAFYNEQFFGPGTRLTVL.

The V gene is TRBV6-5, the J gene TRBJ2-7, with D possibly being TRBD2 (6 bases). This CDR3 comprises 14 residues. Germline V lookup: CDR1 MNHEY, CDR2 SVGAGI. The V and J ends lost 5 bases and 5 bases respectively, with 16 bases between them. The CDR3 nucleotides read TGTGCCAGCAGTCCCGGGGGTTGGTACGACGAGCAGTACTTC. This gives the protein CASSPGGWYDEQYF.

The CDR3: CASSPGQGEQYF. Written as DNA, the CDR3 is TGTGCCAGCAGTCCCGGACAGGGCGAGCAGTACTTC. The chain joins TRBV27 to TRBJ2-7, with 8 bases fitting TRBD1. This CDR3 region has 12 residues. The germline V gene encodes CDR1 MNHEY and CDR2 SMNVEV (reference sequence). V shed 5 bases and J 6 bases; nucleotides not matched to a gene: 3.

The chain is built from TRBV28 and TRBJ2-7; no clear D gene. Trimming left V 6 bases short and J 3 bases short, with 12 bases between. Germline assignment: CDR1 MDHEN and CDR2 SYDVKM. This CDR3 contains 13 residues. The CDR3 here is CASSPPLNYEQYF. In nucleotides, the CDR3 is TGTGCCAGCAGCCCTCCTCTGAACTACGAGCAGTACTTC.

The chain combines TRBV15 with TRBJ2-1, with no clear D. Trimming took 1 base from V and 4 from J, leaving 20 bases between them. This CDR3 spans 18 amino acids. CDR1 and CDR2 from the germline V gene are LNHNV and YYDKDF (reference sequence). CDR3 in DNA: TGTGCCACCAGCAGAGCCAAAGACGGACCCCCGGAATACAATGAGCAGTTCTTC. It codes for CATSRAKDGPPEYNEQFF.

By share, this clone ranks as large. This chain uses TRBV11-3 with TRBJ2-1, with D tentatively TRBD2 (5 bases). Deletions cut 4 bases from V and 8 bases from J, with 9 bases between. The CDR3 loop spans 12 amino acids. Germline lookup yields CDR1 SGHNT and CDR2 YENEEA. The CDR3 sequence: CASSWGVDEQFF. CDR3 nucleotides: TGTGCCAGCAGCTGGGGAGTTGATGAGCAGTTCTTC. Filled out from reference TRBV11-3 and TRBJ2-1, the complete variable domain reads EAGVVQSPRYKIIEKKQPVAFWCNPISGHNTLYWYLQNLGQGPELLIRYENEEAVDDSQLPKDRFSAERLKGVDSTLKIQPAELGDSAVYLCASSWGVDEQFFGPGTRLTVL.

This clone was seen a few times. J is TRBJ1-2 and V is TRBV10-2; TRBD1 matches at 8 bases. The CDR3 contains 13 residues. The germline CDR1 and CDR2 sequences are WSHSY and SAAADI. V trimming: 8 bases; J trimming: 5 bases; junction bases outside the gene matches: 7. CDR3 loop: CASQGQAVYGYTF. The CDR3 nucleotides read TGCGCCAGCCAGGGACAGGCCGTATATGGCTACACCTTC.

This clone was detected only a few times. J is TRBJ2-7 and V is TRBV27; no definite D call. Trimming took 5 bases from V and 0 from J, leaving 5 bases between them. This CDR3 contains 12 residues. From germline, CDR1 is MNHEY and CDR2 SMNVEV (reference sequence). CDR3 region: CASSPPSYEQYF. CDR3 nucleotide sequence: TGTGCCAGCAGTCCGCCCTCCTACGAGCAGTACTTC.

CDR3 in DNA: TGTGCCAGCAGCTTAGAGACAGGGTTGGGTGATGAGCAGTACTTC. Translation gives CASSLETGLGDEQYF. The V and J genes are TRBV7-9 and TRBJ2-7; 7 positions match TRBD1. The CDR3 has 15 amino acids. Germline V gives CDR1 SEHNR, CDR2 FQNEAQ (reference sequence). The V gene end was trimmed by 1 base and the J gene end by 7 bases; junction bases not matched to a gene: 10.

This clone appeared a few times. The CDR3 DNA follows: TGCGCCAGCAGGTTGGACACCGGGGAGCTGTTTTTT. Its translation: CASRLDTGELFF. V is TRBV4-1 and J is TRBJ2-2; D not resolved. Trimming took off 6 bases at V and 3 bases at J, with 5 bases between the two ends. Per germline, CDR1 MGHRA and CDR2 YSYEKL. The CDR3 is 12 amino acids.

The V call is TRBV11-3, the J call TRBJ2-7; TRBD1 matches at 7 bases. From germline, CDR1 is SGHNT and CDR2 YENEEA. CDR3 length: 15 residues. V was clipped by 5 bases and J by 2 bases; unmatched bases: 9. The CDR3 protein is CASSPATGLPYEQYF. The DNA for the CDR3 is TGTGCCAGCAGCCCCGCGACAGGGCTCCCCTACGAGCAGTACTTC.

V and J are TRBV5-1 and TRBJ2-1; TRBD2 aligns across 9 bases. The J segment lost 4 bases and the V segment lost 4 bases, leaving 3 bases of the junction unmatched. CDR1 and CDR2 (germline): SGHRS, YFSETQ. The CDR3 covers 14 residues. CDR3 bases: TGCGCCAGCAGCGGTAGCGGGAGTTACAATGAGCAGTTCTTC. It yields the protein CASSGSGSYNEQFF.

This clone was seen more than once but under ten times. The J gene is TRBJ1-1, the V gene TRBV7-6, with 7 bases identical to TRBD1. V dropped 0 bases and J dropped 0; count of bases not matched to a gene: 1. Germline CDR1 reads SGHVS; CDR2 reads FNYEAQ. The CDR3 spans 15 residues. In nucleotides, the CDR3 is TGTGCCAGCAGCTTAGCGGACAGGCTGAACACTGAAGCTTTCTTT. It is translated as CASSLADRLNTEAFF. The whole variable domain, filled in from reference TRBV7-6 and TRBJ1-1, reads GAGVSQSPRYKVTKRGQDVALRCDPISGHVSLYWYRQALGQGPEFLTYFNYEAQQDKSGLPNDRFSAERPEGSISTLTIQRTEQRDSAMYRCASSLADRLNTEAFFGQGTRLTVV.

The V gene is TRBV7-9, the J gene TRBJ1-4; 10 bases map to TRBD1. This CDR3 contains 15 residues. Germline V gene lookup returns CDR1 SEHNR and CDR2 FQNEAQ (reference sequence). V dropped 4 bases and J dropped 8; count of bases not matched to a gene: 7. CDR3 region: CASSSETGGGEKLFF. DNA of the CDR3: TGTGCCAGCAGCTCGGAGACAGGGGGCGGCGAAAAACTGTTTTTT.

The CDR3 DNA is TGTGCCAGCAGTTTTACCGTTGTAGAAGCTTTCTTT. Residues: CASSFTVVEAFF. The chain is built from TRBV28 and TRBJ1-1; D gene unclear. CDR3 length equals 12 residues. V gave up 3 bases and J gave up 8 bases, with 10 bases separating them. The germline V gene encodes CDR1 MDHEN and CDR2 SYDVKM.